This T cell receptor beta chain emerged from a study of shared T cell receptors in the human thymus. Clones were sequenced by immunoSEQ multiplex PCR, and TCRdb holds only the in-frame ones, with some missing. The data hold roughly 710,000 clones, with 80% to 90% observed a single time. The germline gives CDR1 MGHDK, CDR2 SYGVNS. Trimming removed 7 bases at V and 14 bases at J, with 33 bases between. CDR3 length equals 17 residues. A single count supports this clone. The sample was also reused in another study, on human thymus T cells. That work adds: Corrective heart surgery yielded resections, and these provided the thymus tissue. Related studies found that unrelated individuals share highly overlapping thymic repertoires.

The receptor was isolated from a girl under two years old with a congenital heart defect. This chain joins TRBV25-1 and TRBJ2-1; possibly TRBD1 for D (5 bases). The sequenced material came from thymocytes. In nucleotides, the CDR3 is TGTGCCAGCACGCCCCAGGGTGACCTTCGGGCGCCGATTTCCAAGTTCTTC. Amino acid sequence: CASTPQGDLRAPISKFF.